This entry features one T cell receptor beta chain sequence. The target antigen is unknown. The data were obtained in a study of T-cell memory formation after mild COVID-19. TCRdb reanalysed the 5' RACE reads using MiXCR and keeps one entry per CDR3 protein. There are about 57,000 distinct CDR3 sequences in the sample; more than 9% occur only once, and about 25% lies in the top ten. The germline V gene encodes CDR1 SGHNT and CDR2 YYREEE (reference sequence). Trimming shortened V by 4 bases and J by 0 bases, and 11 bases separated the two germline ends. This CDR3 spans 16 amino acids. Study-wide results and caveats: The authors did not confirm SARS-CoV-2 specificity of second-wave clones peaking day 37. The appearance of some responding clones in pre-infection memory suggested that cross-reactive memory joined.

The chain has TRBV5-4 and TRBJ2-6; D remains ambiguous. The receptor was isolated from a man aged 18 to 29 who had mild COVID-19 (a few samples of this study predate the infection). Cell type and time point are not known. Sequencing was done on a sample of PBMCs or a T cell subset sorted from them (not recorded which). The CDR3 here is CASSPMAASGANVLTF. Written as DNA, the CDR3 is TGTGCCAGCAGCCCAATGGCAGCCTCTGGGGCCAACGTCCTGACTTTC.